This T cell receptor beta chain was profiled in a study of T cell responses to AZD1222 COVID-19 vaccine (dated by TCRdb to 2020 to 2023). Background on the whole study: TCR sequencing was performed for roughly 250 trial participants, of whom roughly 200 were given two doses of AZD1222 and around 25 were given two doses of MenACWY control vaccine. Trial participants were enrolled into age subgroups of 18-55, 56-69 and 70-plus years, which contained around 150, 28 and 57 TCR-sequenced participants, respectively. Paper-wide results and their limitations: The 56-69-year group was small, and its depth increase did not reach significance, likely because of low power. Most participants were white British and females outnumbered males, and the authors suggested that clonal diversity may have been underestimated. After two AZD1222 doses, both the breadth and the depth of spike-specific TCRs were significantly higher than at day 0 and than in MenACWY recipients. Conclusions about previously exposed vaccinees are limited, since just a handful of AZD1222 recipients were seropositive for SARS-CoV-2 at baseline. Nearly half of unique spike-specific TCRs reportedly recognized epitopes outside regions mutated in the B.1.351 and B.1.1.7 variants. The vaccine-associated CD4 TCRs covered the entire spike protein, and the dominant responses fell in regions 160-218 and 743-854. No day 14 peak-response samples were available, so repertoires were characterized only after the peak T cell response.

V loses 1 base of germline sequence and J loses 8 bases, and the interval between the two ends is 14 bases. The CDR3 contains 14 residues, cysteine and phenylalanine counted. The sequence is cut down to CDR3 DNA, 42 bases in frame from base 1. CDR1 SGHVS and CDR2 FQNEAQ are derived from the germline V gene. The intended sense of this specimen's time point label: about 28 days (+/-7) after the second vaccine dose. AZD1222 recipients with second doses at about 4 weeks or about 12 weeks were pooled, because spike-specific TCR depth and breadth did not differ between schedules. Samples from vaccinated people were obtained from the UK trials COV001 and COV002, which included a single-blind randomized controlled phase 2/3 trial of AZD1222 (ChAdOx1 nCoV-19) in healthy adults. For TCRbeta chain sequencing, PBMC samples from trial participants were taken at day 0 and at day 28 after the second dose. The CDR3 regions of human TCRbeta chains were analyzed by immunosequencing. The published analysis was carried out like this. TCRs in the repertoires were compared against a reference library of SARS-CoV-2-specific TCRs that had been generated with the MIRA antigen-specificity platform. Breadth was defined as the fraction of unique TCRs that were SARS-CoV-2-associated, and depth was defined as the fraction of total T cells that were SARS-CoV-2-associated. Using the MIRA data, each spike-specific TCR was mapped to the spike region that the TCR reacts to and placed in a CD4 or CD8 class. Log10-transformed breadth and depth values were compared by one-way ANOVA with Sidak's multiple comparisons tests. TCRdb obtained this table from immuneACCESS and retained in-frame rearrangements with V and J assigned. These tables miss some clones; where compared with another copy, unresolved V genes account for less than half of the shortfall, and the remainder is unexplained. V, J and clone size are taken as reported in that table, and D and trimming were inferred from the DNA itself. For this sample the table gives about 70,000 clones, of which about nine tenths were detected only once. 3% to 3.5% of the sample is taken by the ten largest.

Turning to this clone: Its specific antigen is unknown. Per-base qualities were not stored, and no clone one base away is much larger.

The rearrangement combines TRBV7-8 with TRBJ1-2; too little of a D gene remains to name it. The sample here was peripheral blood, taken 28 days after the second AZD1222 dose. This TCR was recovered from an adult who received the AZD1222 COVID-19 vaccine. DNA sequence: TGTGCCAGCAGCTTAGTTACGGCCCCGGAGGGCTACACCTTC. Its product reads: CASSLVTAPEGYTF.